One sample yielded the 23 T cell receptor beta chains listed below, sequenced in a study of blood T cell repertoires in COVID-19. Profiled with immunoSEQ multiplex PCR; TCRdb holds only in-frame clones, not every one. The sample holds a few hundred thousand clones, over 75% seen once. The sample consisted of PBMCs or T cells enriched from blood (not recorded which). Receptors originate from a woman in her 50s who had recovered from COVID-19.

CDR3: CASSWGTGTNTGELFF. The CDR3, as DNA: TGCGCCAGCAGCTGGGGGACAGGGACGAACACCGGGGAGCTGTTTTTT. This sequence joins TRBV5-1 and TRBJ2-2; 9 positions match TRBD1. Germline CDR1 reads SGHRS; CDR2 reads YFSETQ. The CDR3 length is 16 residues. J was trimmed by 0 bases and V by 3 bases; bases with no gene match: 3.

The chain carries TRBV7-9 and TRBJ1-4, with a tentative D call TRBD1 (6 bases). Per germline, CDR1 SEHNR and CDR2 FQNEAQ (reference sequence). V lost 4 bases and J lost 4, with 16 bases in between. CDR3 size: 16 residues. CDR3 nucleotide sequence: TGTGCCAGCAGCTCCCCTGAAGGCAGGGGTAATGAAAAACTGTTTTTT. Protein: CASSSPEGRGNEKLFF.

The chain employs TRBV7-3 and TRBJ2-1, with 8 bases identical to TRBD2. The ends lost 3 bases at V and 4 bases at J; junction bases unmatched: 8. Germline V gene lookup returns CDR1 SGHTA and CDR2 FQGTGA. The CDR3 runs to 16 residues. The CDR3 nucleotides read TGTGCCAGCAGCTTCCATACTAGCGGACCGTACAATGAGCAGTTCTTC. As protein: CASSFHTSGPYNEQFF.

J is TRBJ2-3 and V is TRBV7-9; D remains unclear. The CDR3 totals 14 residues. Germline CDR1 reads SEHNR; CDR2 reads FQNEAQ (reference sequence). Trimming left V 1 base short and J 5 bases short, with 10 bases between. This CDR3 reads CASSLDQILDTQYF. CDR3 nucleotide sequence: TGTGCCAGCAGCTTAGACCAGATCCTAGATACGCAGTATTTT.

The chain joins TRBV7-9 to TRBJ2-3, with TRBD2 as a possible D gene (6 bases). This CDR3 is built from 15 residues. The germline V and J ends were trimmed by 0 bases and 0 bases, with 7 bases remaining between them. From germline, CDR1 is SEHNR and CDR2 FQNEAQ (reference sequence). The CDR3 region is CASSLASGSTDTQYF. CDR3 DNA sequence: TGTGCCAGCAGCTTAGCTAGCGGCAGCACAGATACGCAGTATTTT.

This chain uses TRBV7-3 with TRBJ2-1; D is perhaps TRBD1 (5 bases). The CDR3 is made up of 14 amino acids. Per the germline V gene, CDR1 is SGHTA and CDR2 is FQGTGA. Trimming removed 5 bases from V and 6 bases from J, with 14 bases in between. The chain's CDR3 is CASSPPDTGNEQFF. CDR3 in DNA: TGTGCCAGCAGCCCCCCGGACACAGGCAATGAGCAGTTCTTC.

The rearrangement joins TRBV5-4 to TRBJ2-3, with D hard to call. Germline V lookup: CDR1 SGHNT, CDR2 YYREEE (reference sequence). Trimming removed 1 base at V and 2 bases at J, with 14 bases between. The CDR3 runs 16 residues. The CDR3 nucleotides read TGTGCCAGCAGCTTGATGGTAACAGCTATCACAGATACGCAGTATTTT. Translation gives CASSLMVTAITDTQYF.

The chain carries TRBV7-2 and TRBJ2-7; 9 bases map to TRBD2. CDR1 is SGHTA and CDR2 is FQGNSA in the germline V gene. V shed 1 base, J shed 3 bases, and the junction held 7 bases outside the gene matches. The CDR3 contains 16 residues. The CDR3: CASSLGATSGYYEQYF. CDR3 nucleotides: TGTGCCAGCAGCTTAGGGGCGACTAGCGGTTACTACGAGCAGTACTTC.

The genes are TRBV12-3 or TRBV12-4 and TRBJ1-5; unclear D gene. V dropped 4 bases and J dropped 5 bases, with 6 bases sitting between them. CDR3 length: 12 amino acids. CDR3 sequence (DNA): TGTGCCAGCAGTTCCCGTCATCAGCCCCAGCATTTT. Amino acid sequence: CASSSRHQPQHF.

This clone was seen only once. The chain employs TRBV7-9 and TRBJ1-1; 9 positions match TRBD1. Germline values: CDR1 SEHNR, CDR2 FQNEAQ (reference sequence). Trimming removed 3 bases from V and 1 base from J; junction bases left unmatched: 3. This CDR3 comprises 15 residues. The CDR3, as DNA: TGTGCCAGCAGCTTCTTGACAGGGGGGAACACTGAAGCTTTCTTT. It translates to CASSFLTGGNTEAFF.

The sample holds one count of this clone. V and J are TRBV4-1 and TRBJ2-5; 9 bases fit TRBD1. With 1 base clipped from V and 5 bases from J, the junction kept 8 bases outside the gene matches. Germline V gene data show CDR1 as MGHRA and CDR2 as YSYEKL. CDR3 length: 16 residues. CDR3 in DNA: TGCGCCAGCAGCCAAGGTCGGACAGGGGTCGGGGAGACCCAGTACTTC. Its translation: CASSQGRTGVGETQYF.

The J gene is TRBJ1-2, the V gene TRBV28; D unresolved. This CDR3 has 14 amino acids. Germline loops: CDR1 MDHEN, CDR2 SYDVKM. Trimming pared 3 bases from V and 5 bases from J, leaving 13 bases between. CDR3 in DNA: TGTGCCAGCAGTTTCCCTTCTAGAACTTATGGCTACACCTTC. Protein sequence: CASSFPSRTYGYTF.

CDR3 in amino acids: CASSTTGTGVFETQYF. The CDR3 nucleotides are TGTGCCAGCAGCACCACCGGGACAGGGGTTTTTGAGACCCAGTACTTC. The rearrangement joins TRBV13 to TRBJ2-5, with TRBD1 matching over 10 bases. J lost 5 bases, V lost 5 bases, and 11 bases had no gene match. The germline gives CDR1 PRHDT, CDR2 FYEKMQ (reference sequence). CDR3 length equals 16 residues.

V gene TRBV7-3 combines with J gene TRBJ2-1; D possibly corresponds to TRBD1 (5 bases). V lost 5 bases to trimming and J lost 6 bases, with 14 bases between them. CDR1 and CDR2 (germline): SGHTA, FQGTGA. The CDR3 consists of 14 residues. For the CDR3, the DNA is TGTGCCAGCAGCAAATCCCAGGGTTCCAATGAGCAGTTCTTC. It codes for CASSKSQGSNEQFF.

This clone was found once. The chain carries TRBV5-8 and TRBJ1-1, with D unresolved. The CDR3 has 15 amino acids. V dropped 0 bases and J dropped 6 bases, with 15 bases sitting between them. Germline V gene sequence: CDR1 SGHTS, CDR2 YDEGEE. The CDR3 loop reads CASSLARQFAAEAFF. The CDR3 coding sequence is TGTGCCAGCAGCTTGGCCAGGCAGTTTGCCGCTGAAGCTTTCTTT. The entire variable domain, with the rest obtained from reference TRBV5-8 and TRBJ1-1, is as follows: EAGVTQSPTHLIKTRGQQATLRCSPISGHTSVYWYQQALGLGLQFLLWYDEGEERNRGNFPPRFSGRQFPNYSSELNVNALELEDSALYLCASSLARQFAAEAFFGQGTRLTVV.

The chain carries TRBV7-8 and TRBJ2-7; TRBD1 matches at 8 bases. There are 16 residues in the CDR3. Germline V CDR1 and CDR2: SGHVS, FQNEAQ. Unmatched junction bases numbered 10, after V lost 1 base and J lost 5 bases. The CDR3 is CASSLVGGQGLDEQYF. For the CDR3, the DNA is TGTGCCAGCAGCTTAGTAGGCGGACAGGGTCTCGACGAGCAGTACTTC.

V gene TRBV27 combines with J gene TRBJ2-7; 8 bases are shared with TRBD2. J lost 7 bases, V lost 2 bases, and 7 bases had no gene match. CDR3 length equals 14 residues. Germline V gene lookup returns CDR1 MNHEY and CDR2 SMNVEV (reference sequence). The CDR3 sequence: CASSLTSGVREQYF. The CDR3 coding sequence is TGTGCCAGCAGTTTAACTAGCGGTGTGAGGGAGCAGTACTTC.

This rearrangement joins TRBV5-6 to TRBJ1-5; 8 bases agree with TRBD1. Germline values: CDR1 SGHDT, CDR2 YYEEEE. J was trimmed by 0 bases and V by 4 bases; bases with no gene match: 3. The CDR3 extends over 15 amino acids. The CDR3 region has the DNA TGTGCCAGCAGCAAGGGACAGGTTAGCAATCAGCCCCAGCATTTT. Residues: CASSKGQVSNQPQHF.

The V call is TRBV5-1, the J call TRBJ2-1, with 10 bases aligning to TRBD2. Per the germline V gene, CDR1 is SGHRS and CDR2 is YFSETQ. The CDR3 is made up of 16 amino acids. V dropped 4 bases and J dropped 6; count of bases not matched to a gene: 10. CDR3 region: CASSPKSGRAVNEQFF. In nucleotides, the CDR3 is TGCGCCAGCAGCCCTAAGAGCGGGAGGGCCGTCAATGAGCAGTTCTTC.

The J gene is TRBJ2-1, the V gene TRBV23-1, with D possibly being TRBD1 (5 bases). TRBV23-1 is marked as an open reading frame, function uncertain. V shed 6 bases and J shed 0 bases, with 9 bases lying between them. The CDR3 spans 14 residues. DNA for the CDR3: TGCGCCAGCAGGGGGCTAGACTCCTACAATGAGCAGTTCTTC. It is translated as CASRGLDSYNEQFF.

The chain carries TRBV9 and TRBJ1-2, with a tentative D call TRBD1 (6 bases). Germline V lookup: CDR1 SGDLS, CDR2 YYNGEE. Trimming shortened V by 4 bases and J by 0 bases, and 16 bases separated the two germline ends. This CDR3 spans 16 amino acids. CDR3 in DNA: TGTGCCAGCAGCCTGGGGGGGCGCTCAGCTAACTATGGCTACACCTTC. Protein product: CASSLGGRSANYGYTF.

The rearrangement joins TRBV6-6 to TRBJ2-3; tentatively, D is TRBD1 (6 bases). CDR3 length equals 18 residues. Germline V gene sequence: CDR1 MNHNY, CDR2 SVGAGI (reference sequence). Trimming took off 5 bases at V and 0 bases at J, with 21 bases between the two ends. The DNA of the CDR3 is TGTGCCAGCAGTCACCGTAGGACAGCCGTCCCGAGCACAGATACGCAGTATTTT. The encoded protein is CASSHRRTAVPSTDTQYF.

The rearrangement uses TRBV6-5 and TRBJ2-7; D may be TRBD2 (5 bases). The CDR3 sequence is 11 residues long. V dropped 8 bases and J dropped 4 bases, with 9 bases sitting between them. Per the germline V gene, CDR1 is MNHEY and CDR2 is SVGAGI. CDR3 nucleotides: TGTGCCAGCTTCTGGAGGTACGAGCAGTACTTC. It encodes CASFWRYEQYF.